The text below deals with one T cell receptor (beta chain). Its antigen is unknown. Germline V gene sequence: CDR1 SGHNT, CDR2 YYREEE (reference sequence). V was pared by 4 bases and J by 4 bases, with 4 bases of the junction left unmatched. The CDR3 consists of 14 residues. This sample was taken from a study of early T cells in non-severe SARS-CoV-2 infection. Study details: Unsorted whole blood bulk RNA was sequenced, with unpaired chains.

Study observations and caveats: Sequences matched to VDJdb favored anti-spike CD8 responses, while private and CD4 specificities were missed.

Unique molecular identifiers were attached to individual cDNA molecules. MiXCR was run by TCRdb on the 5' RACE reads, yielding one entry per CDR3 protein. The sample records tens of thousands of distinct CDR3 sequences, approximately 9.2% being singletons. The sample consisted of whole blood, taken at baseline. The source of this sequence is an adult who was a healthcare worker with PCR-confirmed SARS-CoV-2 infection or an uninfected control (not recorded which). V gene TRBV5-4 combines with J gene TRBJ2-7, with TRBD1 identical over 11 bases. The CDR3 sequence is CASSHGTGGYEQYF. In nucleotides, the CDR3 is TGTGCCAGCAGCCATGGGACAGGGGGGTACGAGCAGTACTTC.